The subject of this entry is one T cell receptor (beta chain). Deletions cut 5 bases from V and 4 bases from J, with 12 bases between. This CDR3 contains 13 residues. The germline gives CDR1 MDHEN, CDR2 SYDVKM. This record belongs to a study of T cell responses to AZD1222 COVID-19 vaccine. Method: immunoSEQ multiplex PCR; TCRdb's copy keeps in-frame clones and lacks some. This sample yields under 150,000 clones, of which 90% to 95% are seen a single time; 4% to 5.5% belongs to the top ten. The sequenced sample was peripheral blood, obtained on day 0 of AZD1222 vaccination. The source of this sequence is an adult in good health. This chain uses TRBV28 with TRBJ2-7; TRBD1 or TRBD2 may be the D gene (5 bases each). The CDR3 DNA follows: TGTGCCAGCAGTACGGGACCCCATTACGAGCAGTACTTC. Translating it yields CASSTGPHYEQYF.